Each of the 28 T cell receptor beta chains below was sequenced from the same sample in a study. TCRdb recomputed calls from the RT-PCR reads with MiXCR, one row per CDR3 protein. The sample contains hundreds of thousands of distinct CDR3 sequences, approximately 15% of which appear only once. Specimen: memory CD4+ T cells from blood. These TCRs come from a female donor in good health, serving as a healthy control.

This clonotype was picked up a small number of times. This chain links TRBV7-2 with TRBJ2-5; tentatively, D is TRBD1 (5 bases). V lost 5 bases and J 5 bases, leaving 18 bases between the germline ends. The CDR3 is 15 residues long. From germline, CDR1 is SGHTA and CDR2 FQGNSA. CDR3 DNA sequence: TGTGCCAGCAGCGGACACTTAGGGGCCGGGGAGACCCAGTACTTC. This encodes CASSGHLGAGETQYF.

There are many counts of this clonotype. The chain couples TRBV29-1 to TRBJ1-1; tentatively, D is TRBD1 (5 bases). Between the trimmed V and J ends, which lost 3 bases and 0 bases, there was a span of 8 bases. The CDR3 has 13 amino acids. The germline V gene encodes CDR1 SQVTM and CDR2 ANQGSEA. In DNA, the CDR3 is TGCAGCGTTGACGACAGCATGAACACTGAAGCTTTCTTT. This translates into CSVDDSMNTEAFF. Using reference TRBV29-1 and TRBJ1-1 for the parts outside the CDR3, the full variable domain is SAVISQKPSRDICQRGTSLTIQCQVDSQVTMMFWYRQQPGQSLTLIATANQGSEATYESGFVIDKFPISRPNLTFSTLTVSNMSPEDSSIYLCSVDDSMNTEAFFGQGTRLTVV.

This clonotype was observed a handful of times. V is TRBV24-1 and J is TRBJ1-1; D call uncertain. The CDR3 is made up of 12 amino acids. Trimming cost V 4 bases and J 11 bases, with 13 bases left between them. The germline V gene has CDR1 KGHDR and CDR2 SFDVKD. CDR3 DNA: TGTGCCACCAGTGACGTCGGTGTGAAGGCTTTCTTT. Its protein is CATSDVGVKAFF.

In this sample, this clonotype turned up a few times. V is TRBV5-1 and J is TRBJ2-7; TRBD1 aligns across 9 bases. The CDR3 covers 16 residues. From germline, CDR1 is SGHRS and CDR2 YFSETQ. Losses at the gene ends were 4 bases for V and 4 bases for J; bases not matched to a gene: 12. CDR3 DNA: TGCGCCAGCAGCCCAACAGGGGGCTCAGCCCGGTACGAGCAGTACTTC. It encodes CASSPTGGSARYEQYF.

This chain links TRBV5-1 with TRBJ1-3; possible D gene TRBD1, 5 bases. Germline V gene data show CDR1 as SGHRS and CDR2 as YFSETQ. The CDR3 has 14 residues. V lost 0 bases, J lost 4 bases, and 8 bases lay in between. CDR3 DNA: TGCGCCAGCAGCTTGGTGGGGCCCGGAAACACCATATATTTT. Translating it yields CASSLVGPGNTIYF.

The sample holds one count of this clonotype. The CDR3 nucleotides are TGTGCCAGCAGCGTCCGACAACGGCGTGAGACCCAGTACTTC. Its protein product is CASSVRQRRETQYF. The chain carries TRBV7-2 and TRBJ2-5, with no clear D. V was pared by 5 bases and J by 5 bases, with 15 bases between. The CDR3 has 14 residues. Per the germline V gene, CDR1 is SGHTA and CDR2 is FQGNSA. Full variable domain (outside the CDR3, taken from reference TRBV7-2 and TRBJ2-5): GAGVSQSPSNKVTEKGKDVELRCDPISGHTALYWYRQSLGQGLEFLIYFQGNSAPDKSGLPSDRFSAERTGGSVSTLTIQRTQQEDSAVYLCASSVRQRRETQYFGPGTRLLVL.

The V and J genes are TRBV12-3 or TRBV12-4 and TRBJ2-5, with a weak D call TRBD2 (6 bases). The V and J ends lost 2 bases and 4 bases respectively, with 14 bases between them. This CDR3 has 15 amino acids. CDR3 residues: CASSLIAERIETQYF. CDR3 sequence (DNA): TGTGCCAGCAGTTTAATAGCGGAACGAATAGAGACCCAGTACTTC.

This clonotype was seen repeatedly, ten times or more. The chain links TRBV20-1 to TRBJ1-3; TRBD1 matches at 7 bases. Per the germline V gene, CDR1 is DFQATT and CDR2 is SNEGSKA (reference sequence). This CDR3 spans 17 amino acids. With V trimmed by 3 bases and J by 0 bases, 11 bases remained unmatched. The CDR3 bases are TGCAGTGCTAGTAATAGGAGGGACAGCTACTCTGGAAACACCATATATTTT. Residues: CSASNRRDSYSGNTIYF.

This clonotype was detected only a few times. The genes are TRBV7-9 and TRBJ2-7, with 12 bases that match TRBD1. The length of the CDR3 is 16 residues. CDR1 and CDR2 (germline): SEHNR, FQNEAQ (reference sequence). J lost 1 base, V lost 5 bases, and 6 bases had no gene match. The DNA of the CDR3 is TGTGCCAGCAGCCGAGGGACAGGGGGCGAATCCTACGAGCAGTACTTC. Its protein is CASSRGTGGESYEQYF.

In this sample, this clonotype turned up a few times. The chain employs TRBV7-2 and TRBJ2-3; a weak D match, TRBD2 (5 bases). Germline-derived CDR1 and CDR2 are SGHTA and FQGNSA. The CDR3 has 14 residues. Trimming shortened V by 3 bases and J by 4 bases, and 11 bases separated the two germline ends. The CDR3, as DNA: TGTGCCAGCAGCTTGGCGGGCAAACCAGATACGCAGTATTTT. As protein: CASSLAGKPDTQYF.

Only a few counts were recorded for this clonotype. The CDR3 sequence: CSARNGIYGYTF. The DNA of the CDR3 is TGCAGTGCTAGAAATGGAATCTATGGCTACACCTTC. The genes are TRBV20-1 and TRBJ1-2; D is ambiguous. This CDR3 has 12 residues. The germline V and J ends were trimmed by 2 bases and 4 bases, with 8 bases remaining between them. Germline assignment: CDR1 DFQATT and CDR2 SNEGSKA (reference sequence).

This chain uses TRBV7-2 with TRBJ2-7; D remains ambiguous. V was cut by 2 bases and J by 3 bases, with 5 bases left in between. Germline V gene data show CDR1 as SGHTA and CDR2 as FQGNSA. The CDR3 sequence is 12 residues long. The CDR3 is CASSLMVYEQYF. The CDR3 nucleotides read TGTGCCAGCAGCTTAATGGTCTACGAGCAGTACTTC.

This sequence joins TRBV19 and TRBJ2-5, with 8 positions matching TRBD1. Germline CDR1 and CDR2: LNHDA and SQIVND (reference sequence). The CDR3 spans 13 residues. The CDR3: CADRGQYQETQYF. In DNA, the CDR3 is TGTGCAGACAGGGGACAGTACCAAGAGACCCAGTACTTC.

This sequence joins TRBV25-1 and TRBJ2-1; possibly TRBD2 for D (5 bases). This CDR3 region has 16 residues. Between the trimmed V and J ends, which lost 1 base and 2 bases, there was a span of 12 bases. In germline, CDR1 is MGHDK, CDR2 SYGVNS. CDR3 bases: TGTGCCAGCAGTGAATGGAGGACCTCTGCCTACAATGAGCAGTTCTTC. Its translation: CASSEWRTSAYNEQFF. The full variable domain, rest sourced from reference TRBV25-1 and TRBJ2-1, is EADIYQTPRYLVIGTGKKITLECSQTMGHDKMYWYQQDPGMELHLIHYSYGVNSTEKGDLSSESTVSRIRTEHFPLTLESARPSHTSQYLCASSEWRTSAYNEQFFGPGTRLTVL.

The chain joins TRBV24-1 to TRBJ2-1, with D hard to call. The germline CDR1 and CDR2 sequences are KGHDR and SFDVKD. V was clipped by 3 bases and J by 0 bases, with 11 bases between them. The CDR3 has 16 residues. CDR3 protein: CATSDPDLNSYNEQFF. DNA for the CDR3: TGTGCCACCAGTGATCCCGACTTGAACTCCTACAATGAGCAGTTCTTC.

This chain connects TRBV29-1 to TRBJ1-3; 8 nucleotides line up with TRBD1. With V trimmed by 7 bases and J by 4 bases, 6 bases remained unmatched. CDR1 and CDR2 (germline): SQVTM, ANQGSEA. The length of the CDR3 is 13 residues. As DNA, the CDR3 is TGCAGCGCCGGACAGGGAGGCGGAAACACCATATATTTT. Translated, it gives CSAGQGGGNTIYF.

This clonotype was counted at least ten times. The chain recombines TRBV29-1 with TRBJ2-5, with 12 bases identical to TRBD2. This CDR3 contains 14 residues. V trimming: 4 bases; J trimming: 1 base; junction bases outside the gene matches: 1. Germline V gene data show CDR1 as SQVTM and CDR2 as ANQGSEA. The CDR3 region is CSVVLAGGQETQYF. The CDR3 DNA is TGCAGCGTTGTACTAGCGGGAGGCCAAGAGACCCAGTACTTC.

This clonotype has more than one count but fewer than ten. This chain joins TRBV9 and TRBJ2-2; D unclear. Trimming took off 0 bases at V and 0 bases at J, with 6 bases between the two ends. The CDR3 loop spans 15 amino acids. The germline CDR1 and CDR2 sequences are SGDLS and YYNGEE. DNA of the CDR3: TGTGCCAGCAGCGTAGGTCGGACGAACACCGGGGAGCTGTTTTTT. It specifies CASSVGRTNTGELFF.

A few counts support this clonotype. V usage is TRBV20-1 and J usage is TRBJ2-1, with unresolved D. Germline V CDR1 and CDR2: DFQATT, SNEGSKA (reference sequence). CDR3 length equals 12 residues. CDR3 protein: CSTVVWNNEQFF. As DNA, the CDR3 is TGCAGCACAGTGGTTTGGAACAATGAGCAGTTCTTC.

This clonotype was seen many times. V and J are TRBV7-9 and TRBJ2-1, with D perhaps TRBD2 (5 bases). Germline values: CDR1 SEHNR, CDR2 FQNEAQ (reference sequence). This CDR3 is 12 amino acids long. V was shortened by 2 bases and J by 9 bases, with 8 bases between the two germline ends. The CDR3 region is CASSLSGSEQFF. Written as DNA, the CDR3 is TGTGCCAGCAGCTTATCGGGGAGTGAGCAGTTCTTC.

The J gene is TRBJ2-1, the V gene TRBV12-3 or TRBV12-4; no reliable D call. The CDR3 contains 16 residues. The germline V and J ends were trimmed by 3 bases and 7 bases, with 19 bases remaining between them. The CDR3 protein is CASSFEGPGLLNEQFF. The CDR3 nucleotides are TGTGCCAGCAGTTTCGAAGGGCCTGGCTTGTTGAATGAGCAGTTCTTC.

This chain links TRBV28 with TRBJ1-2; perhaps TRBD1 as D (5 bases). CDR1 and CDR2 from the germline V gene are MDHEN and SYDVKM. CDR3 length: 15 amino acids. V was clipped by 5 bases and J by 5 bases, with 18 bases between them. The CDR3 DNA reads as TGTGCCAGCAGTACCTCGGGGCCAGAGAATTATGGCTACACCTTC. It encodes CASSTSGPENYGYTF.

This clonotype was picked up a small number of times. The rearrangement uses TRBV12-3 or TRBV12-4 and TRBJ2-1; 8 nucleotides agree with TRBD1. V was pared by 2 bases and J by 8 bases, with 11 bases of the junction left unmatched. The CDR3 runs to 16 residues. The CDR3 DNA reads TGTGCCAGCAGTTTAAGGAGGAGGCAGGGGGCCGATGAGCAGTTCTTC. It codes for CASSLRRRQGADEQFF.

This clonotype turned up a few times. CDR3 loop: CSASSGPNEQFF. CDR3 sequence (DNA): TGCAGTGCTAGTTCGGGTCCCAATGAGCAGTTCTTC. The V and J genes are TRBV20-1 and TRBJ2-1; D is unclear. V lost 3 bases and J lost 6, with 9 bases in between. Germline CDR1 and CDR2: DFQATT and SNEGSKA (reference sequence). The CDR3 is 12 amino acids.

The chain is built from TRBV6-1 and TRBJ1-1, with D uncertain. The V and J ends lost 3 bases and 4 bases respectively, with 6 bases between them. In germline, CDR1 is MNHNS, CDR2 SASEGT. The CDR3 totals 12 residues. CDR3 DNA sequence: TGTGCCAGCAGTGACAGCTTCACTGAAGCTTTCTTT. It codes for CASSDSFTEAFF.

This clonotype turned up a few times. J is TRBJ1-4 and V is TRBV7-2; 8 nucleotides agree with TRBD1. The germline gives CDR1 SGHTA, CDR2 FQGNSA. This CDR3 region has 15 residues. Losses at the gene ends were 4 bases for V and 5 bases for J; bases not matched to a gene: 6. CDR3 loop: CASSSPRTGNEKLFF. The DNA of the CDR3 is TGTGCCAGCAGCTCTCCACGGACAGGGAATGAAAAACTGTTTTTT.

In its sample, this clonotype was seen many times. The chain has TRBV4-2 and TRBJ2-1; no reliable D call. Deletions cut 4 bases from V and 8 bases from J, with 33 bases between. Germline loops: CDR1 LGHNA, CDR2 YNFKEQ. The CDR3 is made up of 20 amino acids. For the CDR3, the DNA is TGTGCCAGCAGCCCACGGGTGGGAAATAGGTTTAACCCGGTGGGCGATGAGCAGTTCTTC. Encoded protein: CASSPRVGNRFNPVGDEQFF.

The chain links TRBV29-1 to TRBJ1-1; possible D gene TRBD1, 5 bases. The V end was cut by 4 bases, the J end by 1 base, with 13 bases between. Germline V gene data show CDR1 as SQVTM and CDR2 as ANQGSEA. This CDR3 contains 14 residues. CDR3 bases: TGCAGCGTTGTACGGGACCCACAGAACACTGAAGCTTTCTTT. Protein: CSVVRDPQNTEAFF.